This T cell receptor beta chain was recorded in a study of cytomegalovirus exposure and HLA in healthy donors. CDR1 and CDR2 (germline): LGHNT, FRNRAP. Between the trimmed V and J ends, which lost 0 bases and 4 bases, there was a span of 15 bases. The CDR3 totals 16 residues. This PCR relied on a set of 60 Vbeta primers and 13 Jbeta primers. Measured with immunoSEQ multiplex PCR; TCRdb has only the in-frame clones, and not every one. The sample shows roughly 170,000 clones, roughly 88% of them seen only once. This TCR was sampled from a girl aged 2 to 9 in good health and CMV-seropositive. Material: PBMCs. The genes are TRBV12-5 and TRBJ1-2; D remains ambiguous. CDR3 DNA: TGTGCTAGTGGTTTGGTACGAAGAGGATTTCGCTATGGCTACACCTTC. As protein: CASGLVRRGFRYGYTF.